The entry that follows covers one T cell receptor beta chain sequence. Its antigen is not identified. This record belongs to a study of T cells after yellow fever vaccination. Study findings and constraints: Only a small proportion of the clonotypes turned up in both the CD4 and the CD8 compartments, likely arising from convergent recombination. Peaking on day 5 versus 15, the secondary response was faster but weaker.

MiXCR was run by TCRdb on the 5' RACE reads, yielding one entry per CDR3 protein. This sample has 250,000 to 300,000 distinct CDR3 sequences, with around 4.9% found just once. Looked up from germline, CDR1 is SGHTA and CDR2 is FQGNSA. Trimming removed 6 bases from V and 9 bases from J, with 21 bases in between. The CDR3 sequence is 15 residues long. The sequence was obtained from a man younger than 30 who received the YFV17D yellow fever vaccine. The starting material was CD4+ T cells sorted from PBMCs, obtained on the day of the yellow fever booster vaccination. The rearrangement links TRBV7-2 to TRBJ2-1; D not resolved. Here the CDR3 DNA reads TGTGCCAGCAGTAAATCTATCGGAGTGGGTGGTGAGCAGTTCTTC. Its translation is CASSKSIGVGGEQFF.